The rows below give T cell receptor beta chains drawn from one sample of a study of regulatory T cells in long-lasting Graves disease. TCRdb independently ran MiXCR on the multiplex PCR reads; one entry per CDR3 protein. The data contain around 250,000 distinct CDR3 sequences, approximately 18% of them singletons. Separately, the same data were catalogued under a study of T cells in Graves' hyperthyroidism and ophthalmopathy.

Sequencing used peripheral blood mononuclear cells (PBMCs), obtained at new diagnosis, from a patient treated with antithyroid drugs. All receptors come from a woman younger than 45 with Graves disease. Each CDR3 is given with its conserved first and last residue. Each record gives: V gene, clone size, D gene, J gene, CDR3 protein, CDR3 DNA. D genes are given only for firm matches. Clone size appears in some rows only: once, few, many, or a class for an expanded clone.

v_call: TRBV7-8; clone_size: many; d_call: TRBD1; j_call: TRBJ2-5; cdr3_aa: CASSIRGRRFGRQFMETQYF; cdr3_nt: TGTGCCAGCAGCATTAGGGGGCGACGCTTCGGGCGTCAGTTCATGGAGACCCAGTACTTC
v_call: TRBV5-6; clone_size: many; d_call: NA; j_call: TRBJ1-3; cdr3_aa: CASSSETFLSGNTIYF; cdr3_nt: TGTGCCAGCAGCTCTGAGACTTTCCTCTCTGGAAACACCATATATTTT
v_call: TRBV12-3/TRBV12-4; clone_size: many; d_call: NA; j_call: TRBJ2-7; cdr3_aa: CASSSLPGKPGQYF; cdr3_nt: TGTGCCAGCAGTTCGCTACCGGGAAAACCGGGGCAGTACTTC
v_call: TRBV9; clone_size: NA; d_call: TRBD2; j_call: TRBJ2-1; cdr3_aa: CASSNRTSGRLGYNEQFF; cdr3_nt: TGTGCCAGCAGTAACCGGACTAGCGGGAGGCTGGGCTACAATGAGCAGTTCTTC
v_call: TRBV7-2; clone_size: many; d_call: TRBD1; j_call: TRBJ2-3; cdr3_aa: CASSGGTGYTDTQYF; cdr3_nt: TGTGCCAGCAGCGGAGGGACAGGGTACACAGATACGCAGTATTTT
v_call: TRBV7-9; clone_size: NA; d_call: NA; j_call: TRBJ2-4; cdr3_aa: CASSTGGLAKNIQYF; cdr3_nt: TGTGCCAGCAGCACTGGGGGCCTAGCCAAAAACATTCAGTACTTC
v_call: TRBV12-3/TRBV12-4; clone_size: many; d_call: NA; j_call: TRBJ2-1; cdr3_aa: CASSSRGRGEFF; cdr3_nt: TGTGCCAGCAGTTCCCGTGGCCGAGGGGAGTTCTTC
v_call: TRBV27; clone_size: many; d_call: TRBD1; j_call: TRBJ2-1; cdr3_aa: CASSPTTGVDYNEQFF; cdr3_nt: TGTGCCAGCAGTCCGACCACAGGGGTTGACTACAATGAGCAGTTCTTC
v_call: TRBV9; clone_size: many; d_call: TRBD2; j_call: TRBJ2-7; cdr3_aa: CASSATSGGSYEQYF; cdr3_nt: TGTGCCAGCAGCGCTACTAGCGGGGGGTCCTACGAGCAGTACTTC
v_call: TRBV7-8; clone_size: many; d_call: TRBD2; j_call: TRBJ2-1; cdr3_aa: CASIRAGAYNEQFF; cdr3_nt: TGTGCCAGCATACGTGCGGGGGCCTACAATGAGCAGTTCTTC
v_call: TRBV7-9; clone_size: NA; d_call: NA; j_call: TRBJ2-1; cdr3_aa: CASSLALARLDNEQFF; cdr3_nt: TGTGCCAGCAGCTTAGCGTTGGCTAGGTTGGACAATGAGCAGTTCTTC
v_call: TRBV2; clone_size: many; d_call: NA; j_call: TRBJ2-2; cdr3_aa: CASSEMVVWGRSSAGELFF; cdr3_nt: TGTGCCAGCAGTGAAATGGTAGTCTGGGGAAGGTCGAGCGCCGGGGAGCTGTTTTTT
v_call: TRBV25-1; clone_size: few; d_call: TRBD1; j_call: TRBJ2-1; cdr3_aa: CASSHPGQGPNEQFF; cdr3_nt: TGTGCCAGCAGTCATCCGGGACAGGGTCCCAATGAGCAGTTCTTC
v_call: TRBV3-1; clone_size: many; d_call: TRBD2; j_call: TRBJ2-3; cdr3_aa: CASSQLASGVLLVTDTQYF; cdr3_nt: TGTGCCAGCAGCCAACTCGCTAGCGGGGTACTGTTGGTCACAGATACGCAGTATTTT
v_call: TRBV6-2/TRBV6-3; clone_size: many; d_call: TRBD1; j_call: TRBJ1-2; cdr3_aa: CASSRKDRGYGFLHGYTF; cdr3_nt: TGTGCCAGCAGTAGGAAGGACAGGGGATATGGGTTCCTACATGGCTACACCTTC
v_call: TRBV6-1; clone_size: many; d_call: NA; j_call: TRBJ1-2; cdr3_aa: CASSEVWLGGYTF; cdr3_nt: TGTGCCAGCAGTGAAGTCTGGTTGGGTGGCTACACCTTC
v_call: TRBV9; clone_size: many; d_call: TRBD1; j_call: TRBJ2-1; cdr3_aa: CASSVQGGIYNEQFF; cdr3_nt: TGTGCCAGCAGCGTACAAGGGGGCATATACAATGAGCAGTTCTTC
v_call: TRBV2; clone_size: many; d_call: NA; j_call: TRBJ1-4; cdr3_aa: CASSGGRSNEKLFF; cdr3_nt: TGTGCCAGCAGTGGGGGAAGATCTAATGAAAAACTGTTTTTT
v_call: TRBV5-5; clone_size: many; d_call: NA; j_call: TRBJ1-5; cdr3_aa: CASSHGQQDNQPQHF; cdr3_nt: TGTGCCAGCAGCCACGGACAGCAGGACAATCAGCCCCAGCATTTT
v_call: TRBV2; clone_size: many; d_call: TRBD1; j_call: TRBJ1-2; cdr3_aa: CASGEDRAYGYTF; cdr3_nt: TGTGCCAGCGGGGAGGACAGGGCCTATGGCTACACCTTC
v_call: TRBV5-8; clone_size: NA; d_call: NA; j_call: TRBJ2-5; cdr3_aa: CASSSGLETQYF; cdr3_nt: TGTGCCAGCAGCTCTGGCCTAGAGACCCAGTACTTC
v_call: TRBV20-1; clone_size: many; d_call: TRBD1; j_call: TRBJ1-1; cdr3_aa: CSAGTVNTEAFF; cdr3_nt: TGCAGTGCTGGGACAGTAAACACTGAAGCTTTCTTT
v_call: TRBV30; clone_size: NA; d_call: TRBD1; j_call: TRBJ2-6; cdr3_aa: CACPGQVGANVLTF; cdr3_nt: TGTGCCTGCCCCGGACAGGTGGGGGCCAACGTCCTGACTTTC
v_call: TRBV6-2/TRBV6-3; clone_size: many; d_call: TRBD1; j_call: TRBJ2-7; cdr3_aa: CASSRSRQGREQYF; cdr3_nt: TGTGCCAGCAGTAGATCGAGACAGGGCCGCGAGCAGTACTTC
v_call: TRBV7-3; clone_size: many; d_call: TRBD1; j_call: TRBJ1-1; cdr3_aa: CASSLSGGASEAFF; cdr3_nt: TGTGCCAGCAGCTTATCAGGGGGGGCCAGTGAAGCTTTCTTT
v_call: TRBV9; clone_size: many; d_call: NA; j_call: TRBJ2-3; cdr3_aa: CASSVQGRADTQYF; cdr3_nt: TGTGCCAGCAGCGTACAGGGGAGGGCAGATACGCAGTATTTT
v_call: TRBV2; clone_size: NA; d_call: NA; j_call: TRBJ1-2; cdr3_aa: CASSLTERYGYTF; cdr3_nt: TGTGCCAGCAGCCTCACTGAGCGCTATGGCTACACCTTC
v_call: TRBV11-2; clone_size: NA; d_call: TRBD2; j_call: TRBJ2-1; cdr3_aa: CASSLAGGANEQFF; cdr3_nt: TGTGCCAGCAGCTTAGCCGGGGGGGCCAATGAGCAGTTCTTC
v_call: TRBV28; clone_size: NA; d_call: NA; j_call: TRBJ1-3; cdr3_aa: CASSLTPITGNTIYF; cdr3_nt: TGTGCCAGCAGTTTAACCCCGATTACGGGAAACACCATATATTTT
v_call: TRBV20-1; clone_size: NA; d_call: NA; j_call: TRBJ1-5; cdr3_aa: CSASGGGGGQPQHF; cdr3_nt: TGCAGTGCTAGCGGGGGCGGGGGAGGTCAGCCCCAGCATTTT
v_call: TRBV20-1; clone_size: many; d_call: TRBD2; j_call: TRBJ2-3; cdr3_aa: CSAREDGGATDTQYF; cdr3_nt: TGCAGTGCTAGAGAGGACGGGGGGGCGACAGATACGCAGTATTTT
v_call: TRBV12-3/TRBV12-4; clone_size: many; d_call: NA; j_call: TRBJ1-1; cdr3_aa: CASSLGGRSEAFF; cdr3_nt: TGTGCCAGCAGCCTAGGGGGTAGATCTGAAGCTTTCTTT
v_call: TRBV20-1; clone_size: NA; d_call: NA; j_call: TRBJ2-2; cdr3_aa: CSAYIDSHTGELFF; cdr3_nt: TGCAGTGCGTATATCGACAGTCACACCGGGGAGCTGTTTTTT
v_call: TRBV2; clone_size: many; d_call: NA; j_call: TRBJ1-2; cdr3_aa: CASSGRERRVSYTF; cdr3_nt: TGTGCCAGCAGTGGCAGAGAAAGAAGGGTGAGCTACACCTTC
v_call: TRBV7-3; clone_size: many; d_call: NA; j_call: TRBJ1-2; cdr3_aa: CASSPHPGEHNYGYTF; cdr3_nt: TGTGCCAGCAGCCCACACCCAGGGGAACATAACTATGGCTACACCTTC
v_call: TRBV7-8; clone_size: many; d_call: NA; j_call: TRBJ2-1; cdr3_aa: CASSLELWSIYEQFF; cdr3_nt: TGTGCCAGCAGCTTAGAACTCTGGAGCATATATGAGCAGTTCTTC
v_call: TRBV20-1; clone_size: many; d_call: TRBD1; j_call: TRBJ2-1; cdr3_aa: CSARDYGQDGYNEQFF; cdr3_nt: TGCAGTGCTAGAGATTACGGACAGGATGGCTACAATGAGCAGTTCTTC
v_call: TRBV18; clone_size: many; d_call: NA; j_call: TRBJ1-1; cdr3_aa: CAVARESHTEAFF; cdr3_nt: TGTGCCGTCGCGCGGGAGAGCCACACTGAAGCTTTCTTT
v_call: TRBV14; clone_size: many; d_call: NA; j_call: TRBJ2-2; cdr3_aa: CASSPHFNGELFF; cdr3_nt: TGTGCCAGCAGCCCCCACTTTAACGGGGAGCTGTTTTTT
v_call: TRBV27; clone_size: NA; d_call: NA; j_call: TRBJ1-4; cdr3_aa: CASRPPGAGNEKLFF; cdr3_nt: TGTGCCAGCAGACCCCCGGGGGCCGGTAATGAAAAACTGTTTTTT
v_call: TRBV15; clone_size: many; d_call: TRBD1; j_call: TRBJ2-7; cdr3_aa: CATSRAPGQADEQYF; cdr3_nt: TGTGCCACCAGCAGAGCCCCGGGACAGGCGGACGAGCAGTACTTC
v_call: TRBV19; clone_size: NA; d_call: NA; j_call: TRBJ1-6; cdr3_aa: CASSAPGSWGYNSPLHF; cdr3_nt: TGTGCCAGTAGCGCTCCGGGGTCCTGGGGCTATAATTCACCCCTCCACTTT
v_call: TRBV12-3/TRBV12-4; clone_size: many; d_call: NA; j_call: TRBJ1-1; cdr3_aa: CASTLLWEGDTEAFF; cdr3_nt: TGTGCCAGCACCCTCCTATGGGAGGGGGACACTGAAGCTTTCTTT
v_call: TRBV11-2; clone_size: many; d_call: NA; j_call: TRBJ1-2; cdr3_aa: CASSLDAVYGYTF; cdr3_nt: TGTGCCAGCAGCTTAGATGCAGTTTATGGCTACACCTTC
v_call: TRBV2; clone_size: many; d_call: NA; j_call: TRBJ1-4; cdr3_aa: CASTRSDEKLFF; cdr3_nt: TGTGCCAGCACCCGGTCAGATGAAAAACTGTTTTTT
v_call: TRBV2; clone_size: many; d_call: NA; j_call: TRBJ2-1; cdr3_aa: CASSIKHGSEQFF; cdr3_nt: TGTGCCAGCTCTATCAAGCATGGGAGTGAGCAGTTCTTC
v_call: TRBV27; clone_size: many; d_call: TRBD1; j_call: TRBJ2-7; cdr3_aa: CASSLSWTGSDEQYF; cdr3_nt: TGTGCCAGCAGTTTATCCTGGACAGGGTCCGACGAGCAGTACTTC
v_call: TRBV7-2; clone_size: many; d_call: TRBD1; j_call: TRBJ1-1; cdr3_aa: CASSQTGAAGGTEAFF; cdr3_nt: TGTGCCAGCAGTCAAACCGGGGCCGCAGGGGGAACTGAAGCTTTCTTT
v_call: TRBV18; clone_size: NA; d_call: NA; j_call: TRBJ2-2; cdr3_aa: CASSPMDTEQYGELFF; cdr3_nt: TGTGCCAGCTCACCAATGGACACAGAACAATACGGGGAGCTGTTTTTT
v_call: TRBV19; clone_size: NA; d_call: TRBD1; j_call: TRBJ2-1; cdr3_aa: CASRGSGTGDYNEQFF; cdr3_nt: TGTGCCAGTAGGGGGTCTGGGACAGGGGATTACAATGAGCAGTTCTTC